A single sample is the source of the 25 T cell receptor beta chains below, sequenced in a study of blood T cell repertoires in COVID-19. Assay used: immunoSEQ multiplex PCR; TCRdb lists only in-frame clones, some missing. This table has just under 80,000 clones, 84% appearing once. The sequenced sample was peripheral blood. These receptors were collected from a human donor in a cohort sampled during active COVID-19.

This clone has more than one count but fewer than ten. The chain couples TRBV3-1 (or the pseudogene TRBV3-2) to TRBJ1-1, with 8 nucleotides matching TRBD1. CDR1 and CDR2 (germline): LGHDT, YNNKEL (reference sequence). The J segment lost 4 bases and the V segment lost 4 bases, leaving 2 bases of the junction unmatched. The CDR3 is 13 residues long. In DNA form, the CDR3 reads TGTGCCAGCAGCCTCCAGGGGGCCACTGAAGCTTTCTTT. This sequence encodes CASSLQGATEAFF.

V gene TRBV7-3 combines with J gene TRBJ2-2; TRBD1 matches 10 bases. Trimming at V came to 9 bases and at J to 6 bases, leaving 7 bases not matched to a gene. The CDR3 spans 14 residues. Per germline, CDR1 SGHTA and CDR2 FQGTGA. As DNA, the CDR3 is TGTGCCAGTACGCGGACAGGGGGTTCCGGGGAGCTGTTTTTT. Translating it yields CASTRTGGSGELFF.

The gene calls are TRBV18 and TRBJ2-4; D is possibly TRBD1 (5 bases). The germline gives CDR1 KGHSH, CDR2 LQKENI. The CDR3 runs to 15 residues. V was cut by 0 bases and J by 0 bases, with 6 bases left in between. The CDR3, as DNA: TGTGCCAGCTCACCACCGGACATAGCCAAAAACATTCAGTACTTC. Translating it yields CASSPPDIAKNIQYF.

V usage is TRBV3-1 (or the pseudogene TRBV3-2) and J usage is TRBJ1-2; no firm D call. V dropped 4 bases and J dropped 5 bases, with 17 bases sitting between them. In germline, CDR1 is LGHDT, CDR2 YNNKEL (reference sequence). The CDR3 spans 15 residues. For the CDR3, the DNA is TGTGCCAGCAGCCCCCCCCAGACGGGGATATATGGCTACACCTTC. It translates to CASSPPQTGIYGYTF.

The chain is built from TRBV2 and TRBJ1-5, with 7 bases fitting TRBD1. Trimming at V came to 7 bases and at J to 5 bases, leaving 5 bases not matched to a gene. The CDR3 sequence is 13 residues long. Germline CDR1 reads SNHLY; CDR2 reads FYNNEI. The CDR3 nucleotides read TGTGCCAGCACTATTGACAGGGATCAGCCCCAGCATTTT. The encoded protein is CASTIDRDQPQHF.

The rearrangement uses TRBV19 and TRBJ1-4; D ambiguous. Between the trimmed V and J ends, which lost 3 bases and 7 bases, there was a span of 12 bases. The germline CDR1 and CDR2 sequences are LNHDA and SQIVND (reference sequence). The length of the CDR3 is 14 residues. The CDR3 spells CASSISSLSEKLFF. The CDR3 DNA follows: TGTGCCAGTAGTATTTCGAGCCTAAGTGAAAAACTGTTTTTT.

The V call is TRBV18, the J call TRBJ1-2; the D is unclear. The CDR3 is 16 residues long. The germline V and J ends were trimmed by 3 bases and 2 bases, with 16 bases remaining between them. CDR1 and CDR2 (germline): KGHSH, LQKENI. The CDR3 loop is CASSPTAGETNYGYTF. CDR3 in DNA: TGTGCCAGCTCACCGACGGCAGGTGAGACCAACTATGGCTACACCTTC.

The rearrangement uses TRBV5-1 and TRBJ2-7; TRBD2 agrees at 12 bases. The V gene end was trimmed by 4 bases and the J gene end by 5 bases; junction bases not matched to a gene: 7. Germline loops: CDR1 SGHRS, CDR2 YFSETQ. The CDR3 spans 15 residues. In DNA form, the CDR3 reads TGCGCCAGCAGCCTTCTAGCGGGAGGGCTAAACGAGCAGTACTTC. It yields the protein CASSLLAGGLNEQYF.

This CDR3 is CASSASNTEAFF. The CDR3 DNA reads TGCGCCAGCAGTGCATCGAACACTGAAGCTTTCTTT. V and J are TRBV10-1 and TRBJ1-1, with no clear D. This CDR3 is 12 amino acids long. Per germline, CDR1 WNHNN and CDR2 SYGVQD (reference sequence). V was pared by 4 bases and J by 1 base, with 4 bases between.

The rearrangement links TRBV28 to TRBJ1-1, with D unclear. V lost 3 bases to trimming and J lost 11 bases, with 10 bases between them. Germline CDR1 MDHEN, CDR2 SYDVKM. This CDR3 has 11 amino acids. CDR3 coding DNA: TGTGCCAGCAGTTTGCTGAGGGAGGCTTTCTTT. Its translation: CASSLLREAFF.

This clone was recorded only once. V usage is TRBV5-6 and J usage is TRBJ1-4; no firm D call. The ends were cut back, 5 bases at V and 0 bases at J, with 11 bases in the middle. Germline V gene sequence: CDR1 SGHDT, CDR2 YYEEEE. This CDR3 contains 15 residues. The CDR3 bases are TGTGCCAGCAGACCTACCGGGGCAACTAATGAAAAACTGTTTTTT. Residues: CASRPTGATNEKLFF.

In this sample, this clone turned up a few times. This chain joins TRBV4-1 and TRBJ1-2; possible D gene TRBD1, 6 bases. CDR1 and CDR2 from the germline V gene are MGHRA and YSYEKL. This CDR3 has 15 residues. V lost 0 bases and J 4 bases, leaving 12 bases between the germline ends. CDR3 protein: CASSQDDTGSYGYTF. DNA of the CDR3: TGCGCCAGCAGCCAAGATGACACAGGGAGCTATGGCTACACCTTC.

The chain recombines TRBV18 with TRBJ2-7; D is possibly TRBD2 (6 bases). Germline CDR1 KGHSH, CDR2 LQKENI. CDR3 length: 14 amino acids. V was cut by 6 bases and J by 7 bases, with 19 bases left in between. CDR3 nucleotide sequence: TGTGCCAGCTCGGAGGGTATGGAGCGGCAAGAGCAGTACTTC. Protein product: CASSEGMERQEQYF.

V and J are TRBV2 and TRBJ2-1, with D perhaps matching TRBD2 (6 bases). Germline lookup yields CDR1 SNHLY and CDR2 FYNNEI. Trimming pared 8 bases from V and 9 bases from J, leaving 14 bases between. There are 12 residues in the CDR3. The CDR3 coding sequence is TGTGCCAGCTATTGGACTACTACTGAGCAGTTCTTC. Its protein is CASYWTTTEQFF.

The chain links TRBV4-1 to TRBJ1-2; TRBD1 might be the D (6 bases). Trimming left V 4 bases short and J 7 bases short, with 22 bases between. Germline loops: CDR1 MGHRA, CDR2 YSYEKL. The CDR3 length is 16 residues. DNA for the CDR3: TGCGCCAGCAGCCCCTCAGGGGAGGGGAACTATGCTGGCTACACCTTC. It specifies CASSPSGEGNYAGYTF.

The chain combines TRBV12-3 or TRBV12-4 with TRBJ1-2; TRBD1 agrees at 7 bases. The J segment lost 7 bases and the V segment lost 5 bases, leaving 4 bases of the junction unmatched. The CDR3 extends over 12 amino acids. The CDR3 DNA reads TGTGCCAGCAGTCCGGCAGGGGGTGGCTACACCTTC. It translates to CASSPAGGGYTF.

In this sample, this clone turned up once. This chain links TRBV5-1 with TRBJ1-5; 9 nucleotides match TRBD1. Germline V lookup: CDR1 SGHRS, CDR2 YFSETQ. The length of the CDR3 is 13 residues. V lost 4 bases to trimming and J lost 7 bases; unmatched junction nucleotides: 3. The CDR3: CASSADRGQPQHF. The CDR3 coding sequence is TGCGCCAGCAGCGCGGACAGGGGCCAGCCCCAGCATTTT.

The CDR3 region has the DNA TGCGCCAGCAGCTTGCCGGGGACCTACGAGCAGTACTTC. This translates into CASSLPGTYEQYF. The chain is built from TRBV5-1 and TRBJ2-7, with a weak D call TRBD2 (5 bases). This CDR3 spans 13 amino acids. The V end was cut by 1 base, the J end by 2 bases, with 7 bases between. Germline CDR1 and CDR2: SGHRS and YFSETQ.

The chain has TRBV5-1 and TRBJ2-5; TRBD2 aligns across 14 bases. CDR1 and CDR2 (germline): SGHRS, YFSETQ. Trimming removed 6 bases from V and 7 bases from J; junction bases left unmatched: 11. The CDR3 is 16 amino acids. CDR3 sequence: CASKAGLAGGPGTQYF. The CDR3 DNA reads TGCGCCAGCAAAGCTGGACTAGCGGGGGGTCCAGGGACCCAGTACTTC.

The chain combines TRBV4-1 with TRBJ2-5, with unresolved D. CDR3 size: 14 residues. Per germline, CDR1 MGHRA and CDR2 YSYEKL. Trimming stripped 0 bases from V and 5 bases from J, with 10 bases between. For the CDR3, the DNA is TGCGCCAGCAGCCAAGATCAAGATCAGGAGACCCAGTACTTC. This translates into CASSQDQDQETQYF.

The chain employs TRBV5-6 and TRBJ1-1; no definite D call. The germline V gene encodes CDR1 SGHDT and CDR2 YYEEEE. The CDR3 loop spans 11 amino acids. The germline V and J ends were trimmed by 1 base and 4 bases, with 2 bases remaining between them. The CDR3 is CASSLRTEAFF. The CDR3 DNA reads as TGTGCCAGCAGCTTGCGCACTGAAGCTTTCTTT. Together with reference TRBV5-6 and TRBJ1-1, the CDR3 gives the full variable domain: DAGVTQSPTHLIKTRGQQVTLRCSPKSGHDTVSWYQQALGQGPQFIFQYYEEEERQRGNFPDRFSGHQFPNYSSELNVNALLLGDSALYLCASSLRTEAFFGQGTRLTVV.

The CDR3 reads CASSLSGTGNTIYF. The CDR3 DNA is TGTGCCAGCAGCTTGTCAGGGACTGGAAACACCATATATTTT. The rearrangement links TRBV5-6 to TRBJ1-3; tentative D call: TRBD1 (5 bases). V was cut by 1 base and J by 2 bases, with 7 bases left in between. This CDR3 is 14 amino acids long. Germline lookup yields CDR1 SGHDT and CDR2 YYEEEE.

The chain couples TRBV29-1 to TRBJ1-1, with 9 bases fitting TRBD1. J gave up 1 base and V 6 bases, and 9 bases lay outside the gene matches. The germline V gene encodes CDR1 SQVTM and CDR2 ANQGSEA. The CDR3 runs 15 residues. The CDR3 reads CSVQYRGLTNTEAFF. CDR3 DNA: TGCAGCGTACAATACAGGGGGCTGACGAACACTGAAGCTTTCTTT. The entire variable domain, with the rest obtained from reference TRBV29-1 and TRBJ1-1, is as follows: SAVISQKPSRDICQRGTSLTIQCQVDSQVTMMFWYRQQPGQSLTLIATANQGSEATYESGFVIDKFPISRPNLTFSTLTVSNMSPEDSSIYLCSVQYRGLTNTEAFFGQGTRLTVV.

V gene TRBV7-2 combines with J gene TRBJ1-1, with D possibly matching TRBD1 (5 bases). The CDR3 has 14 amino acids. Trimming took 7 bases from V and 10 from J, leaving 22 bases between them. Germline V gene lookup returns CDR1 SGHTA and CDR2 FQGNSA. CDR3 coding DNA: TGTGCCAGCAACACGTATGAAGGGGCTAGAGGAGCTTTCTTT. Residues: CASNTYEGARGAFF.

This chain links TRBV5-1 with TRBJ1-2, with D perhaps TRBD1 (6 bases). The CDR3 is 15 residues long. From germline, CDR1 is SGHRS and CDR2 YFSETQ. Trimming took 4 bases from V and 4 from J, leaving 17 bases between them. The chain's CDR3 is CASSTEAGTLYGYTF. Written as DNA, the CDR3 is TGCGCCAGCAGCACCGAGGCCGGGACACTCTATGGCTACACCTTC.